The clone carrying this T cell receptor beta chain was counted ten times or more. Its antigen is currently unknown. This sample is part of a study of T-cell reconstitution after alpha-beta-depleted transplantation in children. A TCRbeta library incorporating unique molecular identifiers was prepared. Each CDR3 protein is one row after TCRdb ran MiXCR on the PCR reads. The profile shows around 76,000 distinct CDR3 sequences, less than 20% of them singletons. Broader study findings: Among T cells one year after transplant, newly produced cells accounted for most counts and diversity. In patients about two months after transplant, alpha-beta T cells reportedly arose from several hundred expanded graft clones.

The source of this sequence is a male patient between 2 and 10 years old who had a stem cell transplant for acute lymphoblastic leukemia, so the T cells may come from the graft donor. Sequencing used PBMCs, mostly from graft donor cells, obtained 360 days after TCRalphabeta/CD19-depleted stem cell transplant.

The CDR3 sequence is CASSEGSRQPQHF. The CDR3 DNA reads as TGTGCCAGCAGCGAGGGGTCAAGGCAGCCCCAGCATTTT. V usage is TRBV7-9 and J usage is TRBJ1-5; possible D gene TRBD1, 5 bases. The CDR3 is made up of 13 amino acids. V was cut by 5 bases and J by 7 bases, with 12 bases left in between. In germline, CDR1 is SEHNR, CDR2 FQNEAQ (reference sequence).